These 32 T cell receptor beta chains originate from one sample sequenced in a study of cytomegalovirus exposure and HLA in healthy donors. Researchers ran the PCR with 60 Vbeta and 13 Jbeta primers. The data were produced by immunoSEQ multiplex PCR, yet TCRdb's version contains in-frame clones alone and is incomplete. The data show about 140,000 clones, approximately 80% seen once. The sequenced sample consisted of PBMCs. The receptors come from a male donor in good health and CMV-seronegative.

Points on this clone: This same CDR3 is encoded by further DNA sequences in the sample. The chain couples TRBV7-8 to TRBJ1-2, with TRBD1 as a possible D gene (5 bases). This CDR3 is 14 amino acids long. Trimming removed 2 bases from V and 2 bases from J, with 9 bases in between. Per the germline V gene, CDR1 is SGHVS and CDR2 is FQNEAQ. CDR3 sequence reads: CASSLWGQNYGYTF. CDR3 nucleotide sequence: TGTGCCAGCAGCTTATGGGGCCAGAACTATGGCTACACCTTC. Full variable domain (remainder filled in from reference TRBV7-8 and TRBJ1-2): GAGVSQSPRYKVAKRGQDVALRCDPISGHVSLFWYQQALGQGPEFLTYFQNEAQLDKSGLPSDRFFAERPEGSVSTLKIQRTQQEDSAVYLCASSLWGQNYGYTFGSGTRLTVV.

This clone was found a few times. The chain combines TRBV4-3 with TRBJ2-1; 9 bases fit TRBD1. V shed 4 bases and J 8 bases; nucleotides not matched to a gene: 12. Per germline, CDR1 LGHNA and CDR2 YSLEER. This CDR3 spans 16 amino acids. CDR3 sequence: CASSRLTGTGSDEQFF. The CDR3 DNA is TGCGCCAGCAGCCGCCTGACCGGGACAGGGAGTGATGAGCAGTTCTTC.

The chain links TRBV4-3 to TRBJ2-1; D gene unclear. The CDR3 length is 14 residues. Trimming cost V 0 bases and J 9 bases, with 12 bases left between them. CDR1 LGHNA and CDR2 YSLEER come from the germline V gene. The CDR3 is CASSQDSSFGEQFF. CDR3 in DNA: TGCGCCAGCAGCCAAGATTCGAGCTTTGGTGAGCAGTTCTTC.

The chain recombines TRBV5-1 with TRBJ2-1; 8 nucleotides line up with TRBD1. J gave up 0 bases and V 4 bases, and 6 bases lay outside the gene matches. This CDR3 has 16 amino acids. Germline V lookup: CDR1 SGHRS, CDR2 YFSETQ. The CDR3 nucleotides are TGCGCCAGCAGCCCCGGACAGGGAAGCTCCTACAATGAGCAGTTCTTC. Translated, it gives CASSPGQGSSYNEQFF.

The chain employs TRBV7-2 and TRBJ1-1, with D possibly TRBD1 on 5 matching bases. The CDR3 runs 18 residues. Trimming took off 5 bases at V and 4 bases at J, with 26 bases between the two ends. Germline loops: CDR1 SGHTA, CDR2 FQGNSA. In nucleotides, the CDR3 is TGTGCCAGCAGCCGCGGAGTTCCGGCCGGGAGGGGCGGCACTGAAGCTTTCTTT. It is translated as CASSRGVPAGRGGTEAFF.

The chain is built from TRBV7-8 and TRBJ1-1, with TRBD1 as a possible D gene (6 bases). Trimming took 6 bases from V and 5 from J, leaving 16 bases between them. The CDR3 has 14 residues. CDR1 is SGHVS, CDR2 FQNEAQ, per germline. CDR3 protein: CASSSLAGATEAFF. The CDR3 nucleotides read TGTGCCAGCAGTTCGCTGGCGGGGGCTACTGAAGCTTTCTTT.

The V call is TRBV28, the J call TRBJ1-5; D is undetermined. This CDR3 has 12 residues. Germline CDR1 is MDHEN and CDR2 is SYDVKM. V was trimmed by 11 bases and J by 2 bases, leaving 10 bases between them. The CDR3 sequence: CACGVGNQPQHF. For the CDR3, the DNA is TGTGCCTGTGGAGTTGGCAATCAGCCCCAGCATTTT.

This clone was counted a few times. The CDR3 loop is CASRGTWGSPLHF. In DNA form, the CDR3 reads TGTGCCAGCCGGGGGACGTGGGGTTCACCCCTCCACTTT. The chain uses TRBV6-1 and TRBJ1-6; possibly TRBD1 for D (5 bases). V lost 8 bases, J lost 9 bases, and 14 bases lay in between. The V gene's germline CDR1 is MNHNS and CDR2 SASEGT. This CDR3 spans 13 amino acids.

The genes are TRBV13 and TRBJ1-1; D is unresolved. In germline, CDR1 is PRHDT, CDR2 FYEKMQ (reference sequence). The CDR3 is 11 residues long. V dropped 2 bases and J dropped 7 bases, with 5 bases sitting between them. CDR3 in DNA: TGTGCCAGCAGCTTATGGAGTGAAGCTTTCTTT. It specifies CASSLWSEAFF.

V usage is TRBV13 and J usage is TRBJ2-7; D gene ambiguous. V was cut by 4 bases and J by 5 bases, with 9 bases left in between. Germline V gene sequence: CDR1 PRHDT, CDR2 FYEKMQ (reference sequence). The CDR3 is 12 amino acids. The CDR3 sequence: CASSSARDEQYF. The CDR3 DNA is TGTGCCAGCAGCTCGGCCCGGGACGAGCAGTACTTC.

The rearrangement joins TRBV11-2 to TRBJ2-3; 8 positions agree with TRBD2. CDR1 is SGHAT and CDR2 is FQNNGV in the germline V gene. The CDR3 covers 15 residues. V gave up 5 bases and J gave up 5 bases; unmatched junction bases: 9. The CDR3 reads CASSATAGVQDTQYF. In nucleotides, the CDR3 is TGTGCCAGCAGCGCCACAGCGGGGGTTCAAGATACGCAGTATTTT.

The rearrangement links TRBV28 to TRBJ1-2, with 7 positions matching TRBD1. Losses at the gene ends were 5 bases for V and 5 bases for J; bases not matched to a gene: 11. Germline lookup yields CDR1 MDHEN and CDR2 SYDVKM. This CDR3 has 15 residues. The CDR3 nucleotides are TGTGCCAGCAGTCTTCCCGGGACAGCTTCTTATGGCTACACCTTC. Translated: CASSLPGTASYGYTF.

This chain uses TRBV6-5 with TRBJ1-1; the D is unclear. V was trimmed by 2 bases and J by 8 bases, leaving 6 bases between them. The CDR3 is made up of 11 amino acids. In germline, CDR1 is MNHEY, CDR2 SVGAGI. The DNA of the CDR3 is TGTGCCAGCAGTTACGGTACAGAAGCTTTCTTT. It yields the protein CASSYGTEAFF.

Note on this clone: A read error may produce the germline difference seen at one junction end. CDR3 sequence: CLVEGDGAYEQYF. Written as DNA, the CDR3 is TGCCTAGTCGAGGGGGACGGAGCCTACGAGCAGTACTTC. This rearrangement joins TRBV6-1 to TRBJ2-7, with TRBD1 as a possible D gene (6 bases). CDR1 MNHNS and CDR2 SASEGT come from the germline V gene. CDR3 length: 13 residues.

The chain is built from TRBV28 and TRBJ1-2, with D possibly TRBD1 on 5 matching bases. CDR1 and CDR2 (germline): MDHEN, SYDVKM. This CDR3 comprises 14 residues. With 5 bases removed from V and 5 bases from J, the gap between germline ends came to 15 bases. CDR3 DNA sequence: TGTGCCAGCAGTGGGGGGGGGTCCTTATATGGCTACACCTTC. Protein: CASSGGGSLYGYTF.

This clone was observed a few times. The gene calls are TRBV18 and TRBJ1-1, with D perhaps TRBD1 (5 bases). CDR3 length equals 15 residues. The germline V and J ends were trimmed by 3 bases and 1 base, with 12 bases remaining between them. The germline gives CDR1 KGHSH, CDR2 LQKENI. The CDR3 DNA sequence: TGTGCCAGCTCACCGGGGGGTTGGAGGAACACTGAAGCTTTCTTT. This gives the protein CASSPGGWRNTEAFF. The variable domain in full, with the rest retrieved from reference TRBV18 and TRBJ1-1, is NAGVMQNPRHLVRRRGQEARLRCSPMKGHSHVYWYRQLPEEGLKFMVYLQKENIIDESGMPKERFSAEFPKEGPSILRIQQVVRGDSAAYFCASSPGGWRNTEAFFGQGTRLTVV.

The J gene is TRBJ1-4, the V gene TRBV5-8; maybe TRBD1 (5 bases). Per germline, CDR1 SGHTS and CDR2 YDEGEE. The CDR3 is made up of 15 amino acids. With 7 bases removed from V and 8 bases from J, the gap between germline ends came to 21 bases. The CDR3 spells CASSQQYGGGEKLFF. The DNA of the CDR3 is TGTGCCAGCTCTCAGCAGTACGGGGGGGGAGAAAAACTGTTTTTT.

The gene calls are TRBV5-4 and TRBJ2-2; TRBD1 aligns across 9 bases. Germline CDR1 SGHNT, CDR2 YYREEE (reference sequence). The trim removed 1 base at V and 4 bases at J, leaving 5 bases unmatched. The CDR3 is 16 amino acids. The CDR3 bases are TGTGCCAGCAGCTTGTACAGGGGGCAGGGCACCGGGGAGCTGTTTTTT. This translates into CASSLYRGQGTGELFF.

The CDR3 DNA reads TGTGCCAGCAGTGACAGAGCGGGGGGGCCCGATACGCAGTATTTT. Protein: CASSDRAGGPDTQYF. The V and J genes are TRBV6-4 and TRBJ2-3; TRBD2 agrees at 10 bases. The ends lost 2 bases at V and 6 bases at J; junction bases unmatched: 5. The CDR3 loop spans 15 amino acids. Looked up from germline, CDR1 is MRHNA and CDR2 is SNTAGT.

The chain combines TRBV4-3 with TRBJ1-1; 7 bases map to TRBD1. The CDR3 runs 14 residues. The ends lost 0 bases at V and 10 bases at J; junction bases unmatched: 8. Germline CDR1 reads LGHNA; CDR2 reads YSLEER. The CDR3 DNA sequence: TGCGCCAGCAGCCAAGAGATGGGACAGTGGGCAGCTTTCTTT. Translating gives CASSQEMGQWAAFF.

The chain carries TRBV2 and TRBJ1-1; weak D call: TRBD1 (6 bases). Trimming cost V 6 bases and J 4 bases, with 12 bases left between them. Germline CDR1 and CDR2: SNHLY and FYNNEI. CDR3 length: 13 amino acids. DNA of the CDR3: TGTGCCAGCAGAGAGGGGACATTCACTGAAGCTTTCTTT. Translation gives CASREGTFTEAFF.

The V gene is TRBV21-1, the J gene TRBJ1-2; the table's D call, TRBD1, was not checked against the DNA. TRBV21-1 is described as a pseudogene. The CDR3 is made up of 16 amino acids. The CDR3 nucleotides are TGTGCCAGCAGCACTATTGGACAGGGGGCGAAGGATGGCTACACCTTC. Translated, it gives CASSTIGQGAKDGYTF.

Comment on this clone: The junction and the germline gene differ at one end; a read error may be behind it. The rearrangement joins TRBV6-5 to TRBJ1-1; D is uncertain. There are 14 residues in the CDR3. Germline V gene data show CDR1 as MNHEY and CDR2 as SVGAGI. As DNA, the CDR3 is TGTGCCTGCAGGAGTCCAGGCTTAATCTCTGAAGCTTTCTTT. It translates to CACRSPGLISEAFF.

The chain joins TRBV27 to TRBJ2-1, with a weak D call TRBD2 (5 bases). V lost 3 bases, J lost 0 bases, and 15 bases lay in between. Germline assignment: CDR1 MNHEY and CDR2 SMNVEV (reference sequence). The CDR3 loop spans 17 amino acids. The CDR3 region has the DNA TGTGCCAGCAGTTTCTCCAGGCTAGCCGGCTCCTACAATGAGCAGTTCTTC. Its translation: CASSFSRLAGSYNEQFF.

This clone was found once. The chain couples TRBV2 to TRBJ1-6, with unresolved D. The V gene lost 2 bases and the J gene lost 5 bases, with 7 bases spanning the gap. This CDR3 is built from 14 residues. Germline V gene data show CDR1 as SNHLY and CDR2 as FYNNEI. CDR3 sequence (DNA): TGTGCCAGCAGTGAATGGAGCAATAATTCACCCCTCCACTTT. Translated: CASSEWSNNSPLHF.

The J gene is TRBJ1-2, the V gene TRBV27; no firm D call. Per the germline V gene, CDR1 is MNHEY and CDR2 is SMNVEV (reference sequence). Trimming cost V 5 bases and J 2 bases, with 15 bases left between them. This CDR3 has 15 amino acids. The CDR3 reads CASSTLGSVNYGYTF. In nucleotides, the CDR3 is TGTGCCAGCAGTACCCTCGGGAGCGTGAACTATGGCTACACCTTC.

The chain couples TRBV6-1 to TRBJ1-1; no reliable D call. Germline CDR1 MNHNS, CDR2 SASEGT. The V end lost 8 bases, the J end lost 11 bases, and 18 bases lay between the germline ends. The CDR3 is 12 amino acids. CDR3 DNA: TGTGCCAGCGGCCAGGTGGTAGGAAGGGCTTTCTTT. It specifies CASGQVVGRAFF.

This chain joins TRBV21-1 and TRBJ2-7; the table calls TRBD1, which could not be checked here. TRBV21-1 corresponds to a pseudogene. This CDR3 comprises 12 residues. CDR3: CATTTGTYEQYF. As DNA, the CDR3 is TGTGCCACCACGACAGGTACCTACGAGCAGTACTTC.

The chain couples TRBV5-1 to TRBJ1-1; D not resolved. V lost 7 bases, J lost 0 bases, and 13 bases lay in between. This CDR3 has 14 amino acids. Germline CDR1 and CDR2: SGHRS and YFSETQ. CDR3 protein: CASGEGYMNTEAFF. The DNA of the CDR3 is TGCGCCAGCGGGGAGGGCTACATGAACACTGAAGCTTTCTTT.

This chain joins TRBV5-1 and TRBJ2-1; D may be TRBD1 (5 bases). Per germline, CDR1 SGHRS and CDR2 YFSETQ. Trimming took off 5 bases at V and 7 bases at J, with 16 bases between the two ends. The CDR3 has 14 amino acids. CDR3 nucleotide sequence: TGCGCCAGCAGTTCCACGGCAGGGCGAAATGAGCAGTTCTTC. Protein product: CASSSTAGRNEQFF.

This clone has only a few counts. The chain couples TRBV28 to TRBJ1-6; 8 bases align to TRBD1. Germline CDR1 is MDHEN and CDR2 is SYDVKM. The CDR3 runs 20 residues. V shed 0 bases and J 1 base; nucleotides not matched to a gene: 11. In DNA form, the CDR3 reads TGTGCCAGCAGTTTATGGATCCCGGACAGGGAATGGTCCTATAATTCACCCCTCCACTTT. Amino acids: CASSLWIPDREWSYNSPLHF.

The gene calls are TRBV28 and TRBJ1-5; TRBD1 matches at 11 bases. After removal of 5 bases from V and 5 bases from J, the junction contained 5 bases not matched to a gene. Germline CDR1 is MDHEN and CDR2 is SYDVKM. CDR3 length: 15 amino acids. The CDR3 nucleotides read TGTGCCAGCAGTCCCGGGACAGGGGGGTATCAGCCCCAGCATTTT. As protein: CASSPGTGGYQPQHF.